The 17 T cell receptor beta chains below all came from one sample that was sequenced in a study of CXCR3-negative and CXCR3-positive naive CD8 T cells. UMI-labeled TRB cDNA libraries were prepared by 5' RACE. TCRdb re-analyzed the 5' RACE reads; it lists each CDR3 protein once, without DNA. The sample table sets out approximately 66,000 distinct CDR3 sequences. The sample comprised naive CXCR3- CD8+ T cells from blood. Described subset: CD45RO-CCR7+CD27+CD95- naive CD8+ T cells lacking CXCR3 (TNR3-). These receptors were obtained from a human donor in good health. Some clones in this sample may be carry-over from other donors' samples.

The rearrangement joins TRBV27 to TRBJ1-1; TCRdb reports TRBD1, a call that lacks DNA to check it against. This CDR3 region has 11 residues. The germline CDR1 and CDR2 sequences are MNHEY and SMNVEV (reference sequence). The CDR3 here is CASRQGVEAFF.

J is TRBJ1-1 and V is TRBV2; no DNA is available, so the TRBD1 call from TCRdb remains unchecked. CDR3 size: 14 residues. Per germline, CDR1 SNHLY and CDR2 FYNNEI. CDR3 loop: CASTPRGASNEAFF. Based on the CDR3 plus reference TRBV2 and TRBJ1-1, the full variable domain is EPEVTQTPSHQVTQMGQEVILRCVPISNHLYFYWYRQILGQKVEFLVSFYNNEISEKSEIFDDQFSVERPDGSNFTLKIRSTKLEDSAMYFCASTPRGASNEAFFGQGTRLTVV.

The chain couples TRBV7-3 to TRBJ1-5. The germline V gene has CDR1 SGHTA and CDR2 FQGTGA. This CDR3 has 13 amino acids. CDR3 amino acids: CASSLSGNQPQHF.

J is TRBJ1-1 and V is TRBV2; TCRdb lists TRBD1, though no DNA is available to test this call. The CDR3 has 13 residues. The germline V gene has CDR1 SNHLY and CDR2 FYNNEI. CDR3 residues: CASTRGARAEAFF.

The genes are TRBV12-3 or TRBV12-4 and TRBJ1-1. The CDR3 contains 14 residues. The CDR3 sequence is CASSEGPRNTEAFF.

The V and J genes are TRBV5-1 and TRBJ2-7. This CDR3 region has 13 residues. Germline-derived CDR1 and CDR2 are SGHRS and YFSETQ. The chain's CDR3 is CASRLETSYEQYF.

This chain joins TRBV28 and TRBJ2-7; TCRdb's D call, TRBD1, is unchecked because there is no DNA. Germline V gives CDR1 MDHEN, CDR2 SYDVKM. This CDR3 has 15 amino acids. Here the CDR3 reads CASSYSGTGAYEQYF.

J is TRBJ1-1 and V is TRBV20-1; the D call from TCRdb, TRBD1, cannot be confirmed without DNA. CDR1 and CDR2 from the germline V gene are DFQATT and SNEGSKA (reference sequence). The CDR3 covers 12 residues. The chain's CDR3 is CSARPLNTEAFF.

The chain combines TRBV5-6 with TRBJ2-7; TCRdb reports TRBD1, a call that lacks DNA to check it against. The CDR3 contains 13 residues. In germline, CDR1 is SGHDT, CDR2 YYEEEE. The CDR3 loop reads CASSATASYEQYF.

J is TRBJ2-3 and V is TRBV29-1; the TCRdb call, TRBD1, lacks DNA for checking. The CDR3 consists of 15 residues. From germline, CDR1 is SQVTM and CDR2 ANQGSEA. The CDR3 sequence: CSVEGTGRFTDTQYF.

The CDR3 reads CASSYVLDTDTQYF. The V call is TRBV6-5, the J call TRBJ2-3. Germline CDR1 is MNHEY and CDR2 is SVGAGI. CDR3 length: 14 residues.

This rearrangement joins TRBV5-5 to TRBJ2-1; TCRdb's D call of TRBD1 is untestable without DNA. The germline CDR1 and CDR2 sequences are SGHKS and YYEKEE (reference sequence). The CDR3 covers 14 residues. CDR3 region: CASSPRDGNNEQFF.

The chain uses TRBV9 and TRBJ2-2. Germline assignment: CDR1 SGDLS and CDR2 YYNGEE. The CDR3 runs 12 residues. The CDR3 is CASRGYTGELFF.

This sequence joins TRBV20-1 and TRBJ1-2; TCRdb proposes TRBD1, but this gene call is untestable without DNA. There are 15 residues in the CDR3. Germline loops: CDR1 DFQATT, CDR2 SNEGSKA (reference sequence). CDR3 loop: CSARDPGAGAGGYTF.

This sequence joins TRBV7-9 and TRBJ1-5. The CDR3 sequence is 15 residues long. Germline lookup yields CDR1 SEHNR and CDR2 FQNEAQ (reference sequence). CDR3 residues: CASSLGREANQPQHF. Full variable domain (remainder filled in from reference TRBV7-9 and TRBJ1-5): DTGVSQNPRHKITKRGQNVTFRCDPISEHNRLYWYRQTLGQGPEFLTYFQNEAQLEKSRLLSDRFSAERPKGSFSTLEIQRTEQGDSAMYLCASSLGREANQPQHFGDGTRLSIL.

This chain connects TRBV7-3 to TRBJ2-2; absent DNA, TCRdb's TRBD2 call cannot be checked. The CDR3 sequence is 19 residues long. The germline CDR1 and CDR2 sequences are SGHTA and FQGTGA. This CDR3 is CASSSGLAGGPVDTGELFF.

This rearrangement joins TRBV23-1 to TRBJ2-1; the TCRdb D gene call, TRBD2, has no DNA to confirm it. TRBV23-1 is identified as an open reading frame with a role that is uncertain. The CDR3 spans 18 residues. The CDR3 protein is CASSRSNKAGVSYNEQFF.